The following is a T cell receptor beta chain sequence with its context. The germline gene is not matched at one end of the junction; a read error may be the cause. The source of the sample is a study of blood T cell repertoires in COVID-19. About the research overall: There were acute and convalescent COVID-19 samples, and they came from the United States, Italy and Spain. PBMCs, B-cell-depleted T cells, or T cells provided the cDNA or gDNA that made up the material.

Using immunoSEQ multiplex PCR, the repertoire was profiled, and TCRdb retains in-frame clones only, with some absent. The sample yields about 270,000 clones, about 86% seen once. The CDR3 sequence is 13 residues long. The germline gives CDR1 SGHVS, CDR2 FQNEAQ. The V and J genes are TRBV7-8 and TRBJ2-7; a weak D match, TRBD2 (5 bases). This sequence was found in a woman aged 55-75 years with active or convalescent COVID-19. Sequencing used peripheral blood. CDR3 amino acids: CASSFNMGDKLGF. The CDR3 coding sequence is TGTGCCAGCAGCTTTAACATGGGAGACAAACTGGGTTTC.